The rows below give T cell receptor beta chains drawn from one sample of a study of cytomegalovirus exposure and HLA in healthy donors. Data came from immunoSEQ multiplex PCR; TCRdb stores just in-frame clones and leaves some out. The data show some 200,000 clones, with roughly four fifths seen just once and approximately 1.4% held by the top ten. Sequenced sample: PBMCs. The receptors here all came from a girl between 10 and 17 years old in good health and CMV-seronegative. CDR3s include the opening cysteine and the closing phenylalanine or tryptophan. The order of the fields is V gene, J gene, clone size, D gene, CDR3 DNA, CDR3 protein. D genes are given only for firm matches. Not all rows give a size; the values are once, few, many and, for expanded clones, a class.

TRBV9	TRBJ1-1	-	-	TGTGCCAGCAGCGTAGTTGCGGTGAACACTGAAGCTTTCTTT	CASSVVAVNTEAFF
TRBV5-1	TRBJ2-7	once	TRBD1	TGCGCCAGCAGCTTGGGACAGGGGGCCTGGGAGCAGTACTTC	CASSLGQGAWEQYF
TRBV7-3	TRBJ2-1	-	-	TGTGCCAGCAGCTCTGGCTCAGGTTGGAATGAGCAGTTCTTC	CASSSGSGWNEQFF
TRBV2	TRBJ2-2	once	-	TGTGCCAGCAAGGAGGCCGGGGAGCTGTTTTTT	CASKEAGELFF
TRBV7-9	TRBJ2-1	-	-	TGTGCCAGCAGCTTAGATCCGCTCGGTGAGCAGTTCTTC	CASSLDPLGEQFF
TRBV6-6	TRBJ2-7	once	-	TGTGCCAGCAAATCCAGGGTTGGCGACGAGCAGTACTTC	CASKSRVGDEQYF
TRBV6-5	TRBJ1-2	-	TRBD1	TGTGCCAGCAGTTACGCAACAGGGGACTATGGCTACACCTTC	CASSYATGDYGYTF
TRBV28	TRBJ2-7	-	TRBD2	TGTGCCAGCAGTTTATGGGCGGGGGGGCCCTACGAGCAGTACTTC	CASSLWAGGPYEQYF
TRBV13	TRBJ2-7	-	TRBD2	TGTGCCAGCAGCCTAACTAGCGGGAGTCTTCGCTACGAGCAGTACTTC	CASSLTSGSLRYEQYF
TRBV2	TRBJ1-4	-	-	TGTGCCAGCAGTGAACAGGGTTTGACTAATGAAAAACTGTTTTTT	CASSEQGLTNEKLFF
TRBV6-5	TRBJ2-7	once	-	TGTGCCAGCAGTTTCGATCACGGCTCCTACGAGCAGTACTTC	CASSFDHGSYEQYF
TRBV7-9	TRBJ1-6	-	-	TGTGCCAGCAGCTTAGGGGGCTGGTTTGGGAAATCCTATAATTCACCCCTCCACTTT	CASSLGGWFGKSYNSPLHF
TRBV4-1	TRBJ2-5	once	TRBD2	TGCGCCAGCAGCCAAGATCAAACTAGCGGGCAAGAGACCCAGTACTTC	CASSQDQTSGQETQYF
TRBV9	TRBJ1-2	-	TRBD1	TGTGCCAGCAGCGCGCGGACAGGACCTAACTATGGCTACACCTTC	CASSARTGPNYGYTF
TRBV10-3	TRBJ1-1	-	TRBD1	TGTGCCATCAGTGAGTCGACAGGGACCTTGAAAGCTTTCTTT	CAISESTGTLKAFF
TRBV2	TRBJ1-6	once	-	TGTGCCAGCAGCCGGCGGGCGGAAACAGGGAGTTCACCCCTCCACTTT	CASSRRAETGSSPLHF
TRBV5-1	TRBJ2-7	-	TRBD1	TGCGCCAGCAGCTCCCGGGAACAGGGGGCCTACGAGCAGTACTTC	CASSSREQGAYEQYF
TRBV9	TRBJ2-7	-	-	TGTGCCAGCAGCGTAACCGGGGGCTACGAGCAGTACTTC	CASSVTGGYEQYF
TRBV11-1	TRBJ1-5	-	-	TGTGCCACCGCCCTTTGGCCCCAGCCCCAGCATTTT	CATALWPQPQHF
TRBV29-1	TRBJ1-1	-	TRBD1	TGCAGCGTTGCGGGACAGGGGTTGTCGAACACTGAAGCTTTCTTT	CSVAGQGLSNTEAFF
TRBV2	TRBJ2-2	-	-	TGTGCCAGCAGTGTCGGGCTAGCGAGCACCGGGGAGCTGTTTTTT	CASSVGLASTGELFF
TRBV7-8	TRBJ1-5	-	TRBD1	TGTGCCAGCAGCCCCAACAGGGGAAATCAGCCCCAGCATTTT	CASSPNRGNQPQHF
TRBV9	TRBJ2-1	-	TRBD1	TGTGCCAGCAGCGGTGGACAGGGGGCATACAATGAGCAGTTCTTC	CASSGGQGAYNEQFF
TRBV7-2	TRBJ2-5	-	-	TGTGCCAGCAGCTACACTAGGGCCCAGGGGGAGACCCAGTACTTC	CASSYTRAQGETQYF
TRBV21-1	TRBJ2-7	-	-	TGTGCCAGCAGCCCCCCCGGGGTGGGCCCTAGCTCCTACGAGCAGTACTTC	CASSPPGVGPSSYEQYF
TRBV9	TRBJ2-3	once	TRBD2	TGTGCCAGCAGCGTAGCAGCGGGAAGTCCCACAGATACGCAGTATTTT	CASSVAAGSPTDTQYF
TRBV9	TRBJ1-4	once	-	TGTGCCAGCAGCCCCTTCCGGGTAGCTAATGAAAAACTGTTTTTT	CASSPFRVANEKLFF
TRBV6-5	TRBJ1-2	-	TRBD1	TGTGCCAGCAGTTCTAAGAGACAGGGCGACGGCTACACCTTC	CASSSKRQGDGYTF
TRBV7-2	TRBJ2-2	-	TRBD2	TGTGCCAGCAGCGTTACTAGCGGTCCTGGGGGGGAGCTGTTTTTT	CASSVTSGPGGELFF
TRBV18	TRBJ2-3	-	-	TGTGCCAGCTCTCTGGACAGTCCTTATTTCACAGATACGCAGTATTTT	CASSLDSPYFTDTQYF
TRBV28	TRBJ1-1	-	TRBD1	TGTGCCAGCAGTTCCCTGAGGACAGGGAAGATCATATCGAACACTGAAGCTTTCTTT	CASSSLRTGKIISNTEAFF
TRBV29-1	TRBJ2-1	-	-	TGCAGCGGTGGGAGCCTCCTTGAGGAGAATGAGCAGTTCTTC	CSGGSLLEENEQFF
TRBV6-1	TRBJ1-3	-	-	TGTGCCATCACTCAGGGCCTCACTGGAAACACCATATATTTT	CAITQGLTGNTIYF
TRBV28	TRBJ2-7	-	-	TGTGCCAGCAGACCGACTAGACCTCCCTACGAGCAGTACTTC	CASRPTRPPYEQYF
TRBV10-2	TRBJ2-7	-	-	TGCGCCAGCGGAGAATACGAGCAGTACTTC	CASGEYEQYF
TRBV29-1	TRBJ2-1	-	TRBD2	TGCAGCGTACTACTAGCGGGGGGGCGGCATGAGCAGTTCTTC	CSVLLAGGRHEQFF
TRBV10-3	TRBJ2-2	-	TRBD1	TGTGCCATCAGTGAGTTACGGGACAGCGGCACCGGGGAGCTGTTTTTT	CAISELRDSGTGELFF
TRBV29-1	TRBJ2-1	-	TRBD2	TGCAGCGTTAAAGCGGGGAGCTCCTACAATGAGCAGTTCTTC	CSVKAGSSYNEQFF
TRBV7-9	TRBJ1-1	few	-	TGTGCCAGCAGCCCAGGGACAAAAAGGACTGAAGCTTTCTTT	CASSPGTKRTEAFF
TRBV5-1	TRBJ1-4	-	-	TGCGCCAGCAGCTTACAGGGCCCTAATGAAAAACTGTTTTTT	CASSLQGPNEKLFF
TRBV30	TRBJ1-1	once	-	TGTGCCAGAAGACAGGACATGAACACTGAAGCTTTCTTT	CARRQDMNTEAFF
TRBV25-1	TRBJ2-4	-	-	TGTGCCAGCAGTGTCGGCGGGGAAAACATTCAGTACTTC	CASSVGGENIQYF
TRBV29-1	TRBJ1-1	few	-	TGCAGCCTTGTACCCGTGGGGGCCGAGAACACTGAAGCTTTCTTT	CSLVPVGAENTEAFF
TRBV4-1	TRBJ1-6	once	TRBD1	TGCGCCAGCAGCCGCCAGGACAGGGGATCACCCCTCCACTTT	CASSRQDRGSPLHF
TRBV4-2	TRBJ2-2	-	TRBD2	TGTGCCAGCAGTCGGGCGGGGGACGGGGAGCTGTTTTTT	CASSRAGDGELFF
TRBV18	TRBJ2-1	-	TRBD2	TGTGCCAGCTCCCTAGCGGGTGAGCAGTTCTTC	CASSLAGEQFF
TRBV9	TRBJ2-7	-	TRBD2	TGTGCCAGCAGCCCAAGGACTTCTAGCGGGGGATCCTACGAGCAGTACTTC	CASSPRTSSGGSYEQYF
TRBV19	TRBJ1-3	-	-	TGTGCCAGTAGCCCCCCGACAGGTCCAGGAAACACCATATATTTT	CASSPPTGPGNTIYF
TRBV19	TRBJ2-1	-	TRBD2	TGTGCCAGTAGTAACTGGGGGGGGTCTCGGTACAATGAGCAGTTCTTC	CASSNWGGSRYNEQFF
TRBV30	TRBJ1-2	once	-	TGTGCCTGGGTCAGGTACTATGGCTACACCTTC	CAWVRYYGYTF
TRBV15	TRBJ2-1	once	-	TGTGCCACCAGCAGAGATGTGGACACCTCCTACAATGAGCAGTTCTTC	CATSRDVDTSYNEQFF
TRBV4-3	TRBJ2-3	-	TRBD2	TGCGCCAGCAGCCAAGGGGCTTTCGCGGGGGGGCCGCGGGATACGCAGTATTTT	CASSQGAFAGGPRDTQYF
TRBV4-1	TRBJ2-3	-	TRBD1	TGCGCCAGCAGCCACCGACAGGGGAACACAGATACGCAGTATTTT	CASSHRQGNTDTQYF
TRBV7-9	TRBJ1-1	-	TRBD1	TGTGCCAGCAGCCCGGGACAGGGGAACACTGAAGCTTTCTTT	CASSPGQGNTEAFF
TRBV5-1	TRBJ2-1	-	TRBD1	TGCGCCAGCAGCGGACTCCGGGACAGAAAAGCAAAGAGCTCCTACAATGAGCAGTTCTTC	CASSGLRDRKAKSSYNEQFF
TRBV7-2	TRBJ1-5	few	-	TGTGCCAGCAGCTTAGGTTTTCGGGAGCCCCAGCATTTT	CASSLGFREPQHF
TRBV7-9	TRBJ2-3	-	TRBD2	TGTGCCAGCGGCATGGCTAGCGGGACAGATACGCAGTATTTT	CASGMASGTDTQYF